Described below is a single TCR beta chain sequence and its context. This sample was taken from a study of monozygotic twins with inflammatory bowel disease. The CDR3 totals 16 residues. Germline values: CDR1 SGHTA, CDR2 FQGTGA. Nested PCRs (roughly 16 and 10 cycles, two total) were applied to TCRalpha and TCRbeta cDNA. TCRdb re-analyzed the 5' RACE reads; it lists each CDR3 protein once, without DNA. The sample totals a few hundred thousand distinct CDR3 sequences. The sequenced sample consisted of blood. This TCR was recovered from a human donor with ulcerative colitis or Crohn's disease, or a healthy co-twin of an affected twin (not recorded which). The genes are TRBV7-3 and TRBJ2-6. CDR3 in amino acids: CASSLPGRSGANVLTF.